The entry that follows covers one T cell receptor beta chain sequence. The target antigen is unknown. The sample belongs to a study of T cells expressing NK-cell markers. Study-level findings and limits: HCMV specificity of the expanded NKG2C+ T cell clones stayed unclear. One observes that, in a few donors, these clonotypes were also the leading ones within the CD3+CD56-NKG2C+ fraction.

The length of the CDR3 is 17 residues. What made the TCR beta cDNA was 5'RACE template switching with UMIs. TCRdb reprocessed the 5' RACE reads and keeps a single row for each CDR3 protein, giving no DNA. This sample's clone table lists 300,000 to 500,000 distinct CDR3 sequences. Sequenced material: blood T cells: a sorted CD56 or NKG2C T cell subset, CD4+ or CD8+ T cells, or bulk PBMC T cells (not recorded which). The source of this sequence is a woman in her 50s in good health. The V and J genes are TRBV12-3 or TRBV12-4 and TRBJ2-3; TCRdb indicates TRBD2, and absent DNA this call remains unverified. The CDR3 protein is CASSQTSGGQSTDTQYF.